The 5 T cell receptor beta chains presented below share a single source sample, sequenced in a study of cytomegalovirus exposure and HLA in healthy donors. Use of 60 Vbeta and 13 Jbeta primers characterized the PCR. The protocol was immunoSEQ multiplex PCR, while the TCRdb copy is restricted to in-frame clones and leaves out a portion. This table holds 200,000 to 250,000 clones, roughly four fifths found once. What was sequenced was PBMCs. Receptors originate from a woman between 40 and 50 years old in good health and CMV-seronegative.

This chain links TRBV5-4 with TRBJ1-2; TRBD1 aligns across 8 bases. V lost 3 bases and J lost 8; bases outside the gene matches: 3. The V gene's germline CDR1 is SGHNT and CDR2 YYREEE (reference sequence). The CDR3 length is 12 residues. CDR3 sequence: CASSSGGEGYTF. As DNA, the CDR3 is TGTGCCAGCAGCTCAGGGGGCGAAGGCTACACCTTC. The variable domain in full, completed from reference TRBV5-4 and TRBJ1-2, reads ETGVTQSPTHLIKTRGQQVTLRCSSQSGHNTVSWYQQALGQGPQFIFQYYREEENGRGNFPPRFSGLQFPNYSSELNVNALELDDSALYLCASSSGGEGYTFGSGTRLTVV.

The rearrangement links TRBV30 to TRBJ2-2, with 9 bases matching TRBD2. The CDR3 totals 14 residues. After removal of 1 base from V and 3 bases from J, the junction contained 0 bases not matched to a gene. The germline gives CDR1 GTSNPN, CDR2 SVGIG (reference sequence). CDR3 in amino acids: CAWSGLADTGELFF. The DNA for the CDR3 is TGTGCCTGGAGTGGACTAGCGGACACCGGGGAGCTGTTTTTT.

The genes are TRBV15 and TRBJ2-2; 8 positions match TRBD2. CDR1 and CDR2 from the germline V gene are LNHNV and YYDKDF (reference sequence). The trim removed 1 base at V and 5 bases at J, leaving 9 bases unmatched. The CDR3 spans 17 residues. In DNA, the CDR3 is TGTGCCACCAGCAGAGTACGGAGCGGGAGTGGTACCGGGGAGCTGTTTTTT. This translates into CATSRVRSGSGTGELFF.

The genes are TRBV7-9 and TRBJ2-3, with a tentative D call TRBD2 (5 bases). The CDR3 loop spans 14 amino acids. The ends were cut back, 0 bases at V and 5 bases at J, with 9 bases in the middle. CDR1 SEHNR and CDR2 FQNEAQ come from the germline V gene (reference sequence). This chain's CDR3 is CASSLAGAVDTQYF. DNA for the CDR3: TGTGCCAGCAGCTTAGCGGGAGCCGTAGATACGCAGTATTTT.

This clone was found once. The rearrangement uses TRBV5-4 and TRBJ2-3; D is undetermined. Per the germline V gene, CDR1 is SGHNT and CDR2 is YYREEE (reference sequence). V was trimmed by 2 bases and J by 0 bases, leaving 7 bases between them. The length of the CDR3 is 14 residues. The CDR3 sequence: CASSFFLSTDTQYF. The CDR3 bases are TGTGCCAGCAGCTTTTTCCTGAGCACAGATACGCAGTATTTT.